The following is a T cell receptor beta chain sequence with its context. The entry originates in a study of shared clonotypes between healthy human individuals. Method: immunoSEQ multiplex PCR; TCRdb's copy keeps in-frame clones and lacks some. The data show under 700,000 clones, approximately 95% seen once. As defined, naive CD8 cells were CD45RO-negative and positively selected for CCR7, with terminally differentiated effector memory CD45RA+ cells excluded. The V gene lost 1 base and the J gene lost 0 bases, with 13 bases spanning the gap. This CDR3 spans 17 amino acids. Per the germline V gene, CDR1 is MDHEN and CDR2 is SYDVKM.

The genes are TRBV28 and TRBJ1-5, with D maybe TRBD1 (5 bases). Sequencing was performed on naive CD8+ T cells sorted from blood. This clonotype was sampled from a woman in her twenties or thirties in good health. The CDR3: CASSLFGTGYSNQPQHF. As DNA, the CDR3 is TGTGCCAGCAGTTTATTCGGGACGGGATATAGCAATCAGCCCCAGCATTTT.